This T cell receptor (beta chain) was obtained from a study of T-cell reconstitution after alpha-beta-depleted transplantation in children. Study-level results: One year after transplant, T-cell counts and diversity came mostly from newly produced T cells. Several hundred rapidly expanded clones from non-depleted graft cells reportedly supplied alpha-beta T cells about two months post-transplant. Day-60 TCRbeta diversity that was high in some patients was derived from surviving recipient T cells and thymic progenitors.

The ends were cut back, 8 bases at V and 4 bases at J, with 17 bases in the middle. The CDR3 runs 14 residues. CDR1 is MNHNS and CDR2 is SASEGT in the germline V gene. Unique molecular identifiers were used in preparing the TCRbeta library. TCRdb ran MiXCR on the PCR reads and lists one entry per CDR3 protein. Among around 270,000 distinct CDR3 sequences listed, 6.5% to 9% were seen once. For this clonotype: Antigen unknown.

V is TRBV6-1 and J is TRBJ2-5; D may be TRBD2 (5 bases). The sample here was peripheral blood, taken 360 days after TCRalphabeta/CD19-depleted stem cell transplant. The sequence was obtained from a female patient aged 2 to 10 who had a stem cell transplant for Fanconi anemia, so the T cells may come from the graft donor. CDR3 DNA: TGTGCCAGCTCCGGACGGCCAGAGGGAGAGACCCAGTACTTC. Amino acid sequence: CASSGRPEGETQYF.